Listed here are 20 T cell receptor beta chains from one sample, sequenced in a study of shared clonotypes between healthy human individuals. Only in-frame clones appear in the TCRdb table, and some are missing; sequencing was by immunoSEQ multiplex PCR. The sample includes about a million clones, more than 60% seen only once; the top ten take approximately 1.5%. Sequenced sample: memory CD4+ T cells sorted from blood. Subset noted: CD45RA-negative fraction. These receptors all stem from a man between 18 and 29 years old in good health.

Only a few counts were recorded for this clone. This chain connects TRBV19 to TRBJ1-5, with D unclear. The CDR3 spans 11 residues. Trimming took 6 bases from V and 6 from J, leaving 6 bases between them. Germline-derived CDR1 and CDR2 are LNHDA and SQIVND (reference sequence). This chain's CDR3 is CASSEGQPQHF. DNA for the CDR3: TGTGCCAGTAGCGAAGGTCAGCCCCAGCATTTT.

A word on this clone: Other DNA sequences of this sample code for an identical CDR3. For the CDR3, the DNA is TGTGCCAGCAGTTACGACGGTAATCAGCCCCAGCATTTT. It is translated as CASSYDGNQPQHF. J is TRBJ1-5 and V is TRBV6-5; D gene uncertain. The V gene's germline CDR1 is MNHEY and CDR2 SVGAGI. This CDR3 is 13 amino acids long. V lost 2 bases and J lost 4, with 6 bases in between.

This clone has a handful of counts. The chain couples TRBV2 to TRBJ2-5; D call uncertain. The CDR3 extends over 13 amino acids. V dropped 5 bases and J dropped 5 bases, with 12 bases sitting between them. The germline gives CDR1 SNHLY, CDR2 FYNNEI. CDR3 sequence reads: CASSPLGAETQYF. In nucleotides, the CDR3 is TGTGCCAGCAGTCCCCTAGGTGCGGAGACCCAGTACTTC.

V is TRBV7-9 and J is TRBJ1-2; D unclear. CDR3 length: 16 residues. Trimming took off 4 bases at V and 3 bases at J, with 18 bases between the two ends. Germline CDR1 is SEHNR and CDR2 is FQNEAQ (reference sequence). This CDR3 is CASSYRPKDRYYGYTF. The CDR3 DNA sequence: TGTGCCAGCAGCTATCGCCCCAAGGACCGATACTATGGCTACACCTTC. Variable domain in full (rest from reference TRBV7-9 and TRBJ1-2): DTGVSQNPRHKITKRGQNVTFRCDPISEHNRLYWYRQTLGQGPEFLTYFQNEAQLEKSRLLSDRFSAERPKGSFSTLEIQRTEQGDSAMYLCASSYRPKDRYYGYTFGSGTRLTVV.

This clone was detected ten times or more. Other DNA variants within this sample encode the same CDR3. The chain couples TRBV5-4 to TRBJ2-1, with 10 bases lining up with TRBD1. The CDR3 is 15 residues long. V trimming: 3 bases; J trimming: 2 bases; junction bases outside the gene matches: 2. Germline CDR1 and CDR2: SGHNT and YYREEE (reference sequence). The CDR3 DNA sequence: TGTGCCAGCAGCTCCGGACAGGGGGCCTACAATGAGCAGTTCTTC. It specifies CASSSGQGAYNEQFF. The full variable domain, completed using reference TRBV5-4 and TRBJ2-1, is ETGVTQSPTHLIKTRGQQVTLRCSSQSGHNTVSWYQQALGQGPQFIFQYYREEENGRGNFPPRFSGLQFPNYSSELNVNALELDDSALYLCASSSGQGAYNEQFFGPGTRLTVL.

This chain joins TRBV5-1 and TRBJ1-6; no reliable D call. The CDR3 spans 14 residues. Germline assignment: CDR1 SGHRS and CDR2 YFSETQ. V gave up 4 bases and J gave up 7 bases, with 12 bases separating them. CDR3 nucleotides: TGCGCCAGCAGCCCGGCTATGACGAATTCACCCCTCCACTTT. This gives the protein CASSPAMTNSPLHF. Full variable domain (outside the CDR3, taken from reference TRBV5-1 and TRBJ1-6): KAGVTQTPRYLIKTRGQQVTLSCSPISGHRSVSWYQQTPGQGLQFLFEYFSETQRNKGNFPGRFSGRQFSNSRSEMNVSTLELGDSALYLCASSPAMTNSPLHFGNGTRLTVT.

This clone has only a few counts. V and J are TRBV5-1 and TRBJ1-2; no definite D call. The V end was cut by 0 bases, the J end by 4 bases, with 7 bases between. This CDR3 spans 13 amino acids. Germline lookup yields CDR1 SGHRS and CDR2 YFSETQ. CDR3 sequence reads: CASSLDKVYGYTF. CDR3 nucleotide sequence: TGCGCCAGCAGCTTGGATAAGGTCTATGGCTACACCTTC.

This chain links TRBV7-3 with TRBJ2-3; TRBD2 might be the D (6 bases). V gave up 4 bases and J gave up 0 bases, with 11 bases separating them. There are 15 residues in the CDR3. Germline CDR1 is SGHTA and CDR2 is FQGTGA. The CDR3 bases are TGTGCCAGCAGCTCGGGACTTCCAAGCACAGATACGCAGTATTTT. Translation gives CASSSGLPSTDTQYF.

This clone was seen a few times. The chain uses TRBV5-1 and TRBJ1-1, with D perhaps TRBD1 (5 bases). The V end was cut by 3 bases, the J end by 1 base, with 10 bases between. Germline values: CDR1 SGHRS, CDR2 YFSETQ. This CDR3 has 14 amino acids. This CDR3 is CASSWGGQNTEAFF. The CDR3 DNA sequence: TGCGCCAGCAGCTGGGGGGGTCAGAACACTGAAGCTTTCTTT.

V and J are TRBV5-6 and TRBJ1-6; TRBD1 agrees at 8 bases. This CDR3 is 15 amino acids long. Per the germline V gene, CDR1 is SGHDT and CDR2 is YYEEEE. With 4 bases clipped from V and 11 bases from J, the junction kept 11 bases outside the gene matches. The CDR3 protein is CASSLWDRTRTPLHF. The DNA for the CDR3 is TGTGCCAGCAGCCTCTGGGACAGGACCAGGACACCCCTCCACTTT. Full variable domain (remainder filled in from reference TRBV5-6 and TRBJ1-6): DAGVTQSPTHLIKTRGQQVTLRCSPKSGHDTVSWYQQALGQGPQFIFQYYEEEERQRGNFPDRFSGHQFPNYSSELNVNALLLGDSALYLCASSLWDRTRTPLHFGNGTRLTVT.

Points on this clone: The identical CDR3 is also encoded by other nucleotide sequences in the sample. J is TRBJ1-1 and V is TRBV10-3; 11 bases are shared with TRBD1. V dropped 6 bases and J dropped 5; count of bases not matched to a gene: 5. Germline V gene data show CDR1 as ENHRY and CDR2 as SYGVKD. The CDR3 contains 14 residues. The CDR3 spells CAISPGQGETEAFF. The CDR3 coding sequence is TGTGCCATCAGCCCGGGACAGGGGGAAACTGAAGCTTTCTTT.

This clone was detected only once. The junction shows a germline mismatch at one end, possibly a read error. This chain uses TRBV5-1 with TRBJ1-2; D not resolved. This CDR3 is 15 amino acids long. Germline loops: CDR1 SGHRS, CDR2 YFSETQ. Here the CDR3 DNA reads TGTGCCAGCAGCTTGTTTGAAGGCGGCATCTATGGCTACACCTTC. Translated: CASSLFEGGIYGYTF.

The chain uses TRBV18 and TRBJ2-2, with TRBD2 matching 7 bases. Germline loops: CDR1 KGHSH, CDR2 LQKENI. J was trimmed by 0 bases and V by 4 bases; bases with no gene match: 5. CDR3 length equals 16 residues. The CDR3 bases are TGTGCCAGCTCACTCTTTAGCGGGTCGAACACCGGGGAGCTGTTTTTT. Translating it yields CASSLFSGSNTGELFF.

The chain recombines TRBV5-1 with TRBJ2-5; D not resolved. CDR1 and CDR2 (germline): SGHRS, YFSETQ. Deletions cut 0 bases from V and 4 bases from J, with 13 bases between. This CDR3 has 15 amino acids. The CDR3 loop is CASSLGAGLVETQYF. The CDR3 DNA reads TGCGCCAGCAGCTTGGGGGCAGGTCTAGTAGAGACCCAGTACTTC.

About this clone: In the same sample, other DNA sequences code for this CDR3. The J gene is TRBJ1-5, the V gene TRBV5-1; TRBD1 aligns across 9 bases. With 4 bases clipped from V and 5 bases from J, the junction kept 4 bases outside the gene matches. The CDR3 runs 14 residues. The germline CDR1 and CDR2 sequences are SGHRS and YFSETQ. The CDR3: CASSPDRGDQPQHF. Written as DNA, the CDR3 is TGCGCCAGCAGCCCGGACAGGGGTGATCAGCCCCAGCATTTT.

The rearrangement joins TRBV14 to TRBJ1-2; the D is unclear. Germline CDR1 and CDR2: SGHDN and FVKESK. V lost 8 bases and J lost 3, with 7 bases in between. The CDR3 runs 11 residues. In DNA form, the CDR3 reads TGTGCCAGCGGCAAATACTATGGCTACACCTTC. This translates into CASGKYYGYTF.

The V call is TRBV19, the J call TRBJ2-3; D gene unclear. The CDR3 runs to 16 residues. The germline V gene encodes CDR1 LNHDA and CDR2 SQIVND (reference sequence). The V and J ends lost 2 bases and 2 bases respectively, with 14 bases between them. CDR3 sequence reads: CASSISRSKDTDTQYF. CDR3 DNA sequence: TGTGCCAGTAGTATATCCAGGTCGAAGGACACAGATACGCAGTATTTT.

The rearrangement uses TRBV20-1 and TRBJ1-1; maybe TRBD1 (5 bases). In germline, CDR1 is DFQATT, CDR2 SNEGSKA (reference sequence). This CDR3 has 11 amino acids. Trimming pared 6 bases from V and 9 bases from J, leaving 14 bases between. In DNA form, the CDR3 reads TGCAGTGCACCGGGGCCGGGGCAAGCTTTCTTT. Protein product: CSAPGPGQAFF.

The rearrangement links TRBV28 to TRBJ2-2; 12 bases fit TRBD1. The J segment lost 5 bases and the V segment lost 6 bases, leaving 19 bases of the junction unmatched. The germline V gene has CDR1 MDHEN and CDR2 SYDVKM. There are 20 residues in the CDR3. The CDR3 DNA reads TGTGCCAGCAGCTTAACTTATGGGACAGGGGGCGCCGGAAGGACCGGGGAGCTGTTTTTT. It codes for CASSLTYGTGGAGRTGELFF.

The rearrangement joins TRBV9 to TRBJ2-2, with TRBD2 identical over 9 bases. There are 16 residues in the CDR3. J lost 1 base, V lost 2 bases, and 3 bases had no gene match. Germline assignment: CDR1 SGDLS and CDR2 YYNGEE. The CDR3 coding sequence is TGTGCCAGCAGCGTGGGACTAGCAGAGAACACCGGGGAGCTGTTTTTT. Protein: CASSVGLAENTGELFF.